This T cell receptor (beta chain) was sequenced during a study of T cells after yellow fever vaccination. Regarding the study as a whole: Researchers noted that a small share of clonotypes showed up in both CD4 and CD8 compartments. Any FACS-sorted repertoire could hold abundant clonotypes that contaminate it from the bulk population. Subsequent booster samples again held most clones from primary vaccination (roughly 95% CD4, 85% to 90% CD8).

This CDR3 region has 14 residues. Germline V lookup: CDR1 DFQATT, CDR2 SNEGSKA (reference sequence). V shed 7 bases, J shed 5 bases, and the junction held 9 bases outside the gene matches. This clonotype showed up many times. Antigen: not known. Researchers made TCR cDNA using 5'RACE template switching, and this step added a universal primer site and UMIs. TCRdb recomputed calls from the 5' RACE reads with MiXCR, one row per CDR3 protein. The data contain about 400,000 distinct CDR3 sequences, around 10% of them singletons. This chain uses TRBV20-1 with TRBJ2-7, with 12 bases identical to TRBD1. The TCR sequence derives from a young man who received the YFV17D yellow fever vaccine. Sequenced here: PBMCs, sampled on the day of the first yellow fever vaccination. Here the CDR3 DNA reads TGCAGTGTTCAGGGACAGGGGGCTAAGAACGAGCAGTACTTC. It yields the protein CSVQGQGAKNEQYF.